The rows below give T cell receptor beta chains drawn from one sample of a study of CD8 T cells in Susac syndrome. TCRdb ran MiXCR on the immunoSEQ multiplex PCR reads and lists one entry per CDR3 protein. The data contain around 100,000 distinct CDR3 sequences, roughly 96% of them singletons. Sequencing was performed on CD8+ T cells from PBMCs. The source of these receptors is a human donor with Susac syndrome. Both conserved end residues are part of each CDR3. The order of the fields is clone size, D gene, J gene, V gene, CDR3 protein, CDR3 DNA. D genes are given only for firm matches. Rows give clone size only sometimes, using once, few, many, or a class for an expanded clone.

>-|TRBD1|TRBJ2-2|TRBV28
CASSLSRGTGYTGELFF
TGTGCCAGCAGTTTATCCCGTGGGACAGGTTACACCGGGGAGCTGTTTTTT
>-|-|TRBJ2-5|TRBV6-6
CASSSAETQYF
TGTGCCAGCAGTTCCGCGGAGACCCAGTACTTC
>-|TRBD1|TRBJ2-3|TRBV5-1
CASRAQGAGTDTQYF
TGCGCCAGCAGGGCCCAGGGGGCGGGCACAGATACGCAGTATTTT
>-|-|TRBJ2-2|TRBV27
CASSSGLGELFF
TGTGCCAGCAGTTCGGGGTTGGGGGAGCTGTTTTTT
>-|-|TRBJ1-1|TRBV5-6
CASSLVSVTEAFF
TGTGCCAGCAGCTTGGTGTCGGTCACTGAAGCTTTCTTT
>-|TRBD1|TRBJ2-7|TRBV9
CASSPQQGMRLEQYF
TGTGCCAGCAGCCCGCAACAGGGGATGCGGCTCGAGCAGTACTTC
>-|-|TRBJ1-2|TRBV27
CASSLSSGGAKGYTF
TGTGCCAGCAGTTTATCGAGCGGAGGGGCAAAAGGCTACACCTTC
>-|-|TRBJ1-2|TRBV5-6
CASSSYHYGYTF
TGTGCCAGCAGCTCGTACCACTATGGCTACACCTTC
>-|-|TRBJ1-2|TRBV7-3
CASSFGGQYGYTF
TGTGCCAGCAGCTTTGGGGGGCAGTATGGCTACACCTTC
>-|-|TRBJ1-2|TRBV5-4
CASSLGGVQHRVLDGYTF
TGTGCCAGCAGCTTGGGGGGGGTCCAGCACAGGGTGCTCGATGGCTACACCTTC
>few|-|TRBJ2-7|TRBV7-9
CASSLAGPSYEQYF
TGTGCCAGCAGCTTGGCAGGACCCTCCTACGAGCAGTACTTC
>-|-|TRBJ2-2|TRBV27
CASSLSGVNTGELFF
TGTGCCAGCAGTTTATCCGGGGTGAACACCGGGGAGCTGTTTTTT
>-|-|TRBJ2-5|TRBV2
CASTGPDSRGETQYF
TGTGCCAGCACCGGACCGGACTCCCGCGGAGAGACCCAGTACTTC
>-|-|TRBJ2-7|TRBV15
CATSRSRGFGDEQYF
TGTGCCACCAGCAGATCCAGGGGTTTCGGCGACGAGCAGTACTTC
>-|-|TRBJ2-5|TRBV4-1
CASSQGGRVETQYF
TGTGCCAGCAGCCAAGGGGGGAGGGTGGAGACCCAGTACTTC
>-|-|TRBJ1-5|TRBV15
CATSRDAALNQPQHF
TGTGCCACCAGCAGAGATGCAGCCCTTAATCAGCCCCAGCATTTT
>-|TRBD2|TRBJ2-3|TRBV7-3
CASSISGSSDTQYF
TGTGCCAGCAGCATTAGCGGGAGCTCAGATACGCAGTATTTT
>-|-|TRBJ2-7|TRBV6-1
CASSRRSGFSSYEQYF
TGTGCCAGCAGCCGACGTAGCGGATTTAGCTCCTACGAGCAGTACTTC
>once|TRBD1|TRBJ1-6|TRBV12-3/TRBV12-4
CASSPYDRGENSPLHF
TGTGCCAGCAGTCCCTACGACAGGGGCGAGAATTCACCCCTCCACTTT
>once|TRBD1|TRBJ2-1|TRBV29-1
CSVGGQGLGEQFF
TGCAGCGTGGGGGGACAGGGATTGGGTGAGCAGTTCTTC
>once|-|TRBJ1-2|TRBV25-1
CASSESGFWGYTF
TGTGCCAGCAGTGAATCGGGCTTCTGGGGCTACACCTTC
>-|-|TRBJ2-6|TRBV15
CATSRDQASGANVLTF
TGTGCCACCAGCAGAGATCAGGCTTCTGGGGCCAACGTCCTGACTTTC
>once|-|TRBJ2-7|TRBV7-8
CASSLAWGADEQYF
TGTGCCAGCAGCTTAGCGTGGGGGGCCGACGAGCAGTACTTC
>-|TRBD2|TRBJ2-7|TRBV3-1
CASSQVPAGTYEQYF
TGTGCCAGCAGCCAAGTTCCAGCGGGGACCTACGAGCAGTACTTC
>-|-|TRBJ2-7|TRBV29-1
CSVESAGSYEQYF
TGCAGCGTTGAATCGGCAGGAAGCTACGAGCAGTACTTC
>-|-|TRBJ2-5|TRBV14
CASRNSGAETQYF
TGTGCCAGCAGAAACTCGGGGGCTGAGACCCAGTACTTC
>-|-|TRBJ2-7|TRBV20-1
CSARDRGSSYEQYF
TGCAGTGCTAGAGATCGTGGCAGCTCCTACGAGCAGTACTTC
>-|TRBD1|TRBJ2-5|TRBV29-1
CSVLTGGMETQYF
TGCAGCGTCTTAACAGGGGGAATGGAGACCCAGTACTTC
>-|-|TRBJ2-1|TRBV12-3/TRBV12-4
CASSFYRDEQFF
TGTGCCAGCAGTTTCTATAGAGATGAGCAGTTCTTC
>-|-|TRBJ2-7|TRBV3-1
CASSQGQFQLTYEQYF
TGTGCCAGCAGCCAAGGGCAGTTCCAACTAACCTACGAGCAGTACTTC
>-|TRBD1|TRBJ2-7|TRBV27
CASSTGQNYEQYF
TGTGCCAGCAGCACGGGACAGAACTACGAGCAGTACTTC
>-|-|TRBJ2-3|TRBV4-1
CASSQGRTHADTQYF
TGCGCCAGCAGCCAAGGGAGGACACATGCAGATACGCAGTATTTT
>once|-|TRBJ2-5|TRBV7-8
CASSKANRAPQETQYF
TGTGCCAGCAGCAAAGCGAACAGGGCCCCACAAGAGACCCAGTACTTC
>-|-|TRBJ2-5|TRBV7-8
CASSPRTSRGETQYF
TGTGCCAGCAGCCCCCGGACTAGCAGGGGGGAGACCCAGTACTTC
>-|-|TRBJ2-1|TRBV3-1
CASSQETHSYNEQFF
TGTGCCAGCAGCCAAGAGACTCACTCCTACAATGAGCAGTTCTTC
>-|-|TRBJ1-2|TRBV29-1
CSARDGVNYGYTF
TGCAGCGCCAGGGACGGCGTTAACTATGGCTACACCTTC
>-|-|TRBJ2-7|TRBV11-2
CASSFMDTFYEQYF
TGTGCCAGCAGCTTTATGGACACGTTCTACGAGCAGTACTTC
>-|-|TRBJ1-1|TRBV20-1
CSASRGGTEAFF
TGCAGTGCTTCCAGGGGTGGTACTGAAGCTTTCTTT
>-|TRBD2|TRBJ2-5|TRBV24-1
CATSGGGLAGGETQYF
TGTGCCACCAGCGGCGGTGGGCTAGCGGGAGGAGAGACCCAGTACTTC
>-|TRBD1|TRBJ1-2|TRBV29-1
CSVGQAVVGYTF
TGCAGCGTCGGACAGGCCGTGGTGGGCTACACCTTC
>-|TRBD1|TRBJ2-5|TRBV6-6
CASSLRRDRKETQYF
TGTGCCAGCAGCCTACGCCGGGACAGGAAAGAGACCCAGTACTTC
>once|TRBD1|TRBJ2-7|TRBV20-1
CSAPGTVSYEQYF
TGCAGTGCCCCTGGGACAGTCTCCTACGAGCAGTACTTC
>-|-|TRBJ2-2|TRBV29-1
CSVDNGARELFF
TGCAGCGTTGATAACGGGGCCCGGGAGCTGTTTTTT
>-|TRBD1|TRBJ2-2|TRBV9
CASGRQGAGELFF
TGTGCCAGCGGGCGGCAGGGGGCCGGGGAGCTGTTTTTT
>-|-|TRBJ1-5|TRBV20-1
CSASRRDQPQHF
TGCAGTGCTAGCAGACGGGATCAGCCCCAGCATTTT
>-|TRBD2|TRBJ2-3|TRBV9
CASSVSGRTQDTQYF
TGTGCCAGCAGCGTTTCCGGGAGGACCCAGGATACGCAGTATTTT
>-|-|TRBJ2-7|TRBV10-3
CAISASGRDRNYEQYF
TGTGCCATCAGTGCTTCGGGTCGAGACAGGAACTACGAGCAGTACTTC
>-|-|TRBJ1-6|TRBV27
CASSFMVGSYNSPLHF
TGTGCCAGCAGTTTCATGGTTGGCTCCTATAATTCACCCCTCCACTTT
>-|-|TRBJ2-1|TRBV18
CASSLDSRSYNEQFF
TGTGCCAGCTCTCTCGACTCCCGCTCCTACAATGAGCAGTTCTTC
>-|-|TRBJ2-7|TRBV7-2
CASSLYSGEQYF
TGTGCCAGCAGCTTATATAGCGGCGAGCAGTACTTC
>-|TRBD2|TRBJ2-1|TRBV3-1
CASSPTSVAPSEQFF
TGTGCCAGCAGCCCGACTAGCGTTGCACCGAGTGAGCAGTTCTTC
>-|TRBD2|TRBJ2-3|TRBV29-1
CSVNPQGAGGDTQYF
TGCAGCGTTAACCCGCAAGGGGCGGGAGGAGATACGCAGTATTTT
>-|TRBD2|TRBJ2-1|TRBV7-3
CASSTEIAGGGNNEQFF
TGTGCCAGCAGCACAGAGATAGCGGGAGGGGGGAACAATGAGCAGTTCTTC
>-|-|TRBJ2-3|TRBV15
CATSNRGSADTQYF
TGTGCCACCAGCAATCGAGGGAGTGCCGATACGCAGTATTTT
>-|-|TRBJ2-7|TRBV3-1
CASSRDRGTYEQYF
TGTGCCAGCAGCCGCGATCGGGGAACCTACGAGCAGTACTTC